This paragraph reports one T cell receptor beta chain. The germline V gene has CDR1 PRHDT and CDR2 FYEKMQ (reference sequence). There are 14 residues in the CDR3. Trimming pared 2 bases from V and 0 bases from J, leaving 7 bases between. This specimen comes from a study of blood T cell repertoires in COVID-19. Per the authors' pipeline: Nucleated cell number was recorded as an estimate derived from reference gene primer amplification. Assay: immunoSEQ multiplex PCR; the TCRdb copy retains only in-frame clones and omits some. The V and J calls and the clone size are those of that table, but D and trimming were determined from the DNA. The table lists around 95,000 clones, roughly 80% of them singletons.

Material for sequencing was peripheral blood. The sequence derives from a man aged 50-59 years with active or convalescent COVID-19. The rearrangement uses TRBV13 and TRBJ2-5; maybe TRBD1 (5 bases). CDR3 sequence reads: CASSLRGNQETQYF. The CDR3 region has the DNA TGTGCCAGCAGCTTAAGGGGCAACCAAGAGACCCAGTACTTC.